Presented here are 14 T cell receptor beta chains from one specimen sequenced in a study of T cells after yellow fever vaccination (dated by TCRdb to between 2019 and 2020). The sample's treatment or condition label is to be understood as: live attenuated yellow fever vaccine strain. Library preparation used 5' RACE. Sequenced using an Illumina HiSeq 2500. Using fastp trimming at Q25 and MiXCR clonotype assembly, TCRdb reanalyzed the public sequencing data and kept in-frame beta chains. Rows matching on CDR3 protein sequence are summarized as one entry with the most common DNA and genes. Counted in this sample were 550,000 to 750,000 distinct CDR3 sequences; approximately 15% of them appeared once. The ten largest account for more than 13% of the sample. Sequenced material: PBMCs, taken on the day of the yellow fever booster vaccination. All receptors derive from a man aged 25 to 40 who received the YFV17D yellow fever vaccine.

The table lists this clonotype with a few counts. J is TRBJ1-2 and V is TRBV6-1; 12 bases are a match to TRBD1. The length of the CDR3 is 14 residues. Per germline, CDR1 MNHNS and CDR2 SASEGT. V was clipped by 6 bases and J by 7 bases; unmatched bases: 6. CDR3: CASSDRDRGPGYTF. In DNA, the CDR3 is TGTGCCAGCAGCGACCGGGACAGGGGGCCTGGCTACACCTTC.

The rearrangement uses TRBV28 and TRBJ2-2; D is tentatively TRBD1 or TRBD2 (6 bases each). This CDR3 contains 13 residues. Germline V gene data show CDR1 as MDHEN and CDR2 as SYDVKM. Trimming shortened V by 6 bases and J by 7 bases, and 12 bases separated the two germline ends. DNA of the CDR3: TGTGCCAGCAGGGGGGGCGCGATCGGGGAGCTGTTTTTT. It is translated as CASRGGAIGELFF.

This chain links TRBV6-6 with TRBJ1-5; D is perhaps TRBD1 (5 bases). The CDR3 sequence is 13 residues long. Germline CDR1 and CDR2: MNHNY and SVGAGI (reference sequence). Trimming cost V 6 bases and J 7 bases, with 13 bases left between them. The CDR3 reads CASRGGDGQPQHF. For the CDR3, the DNA is TGTGCCAGCAGAGGAGGGGACGGGCAGCCCCAGCATTTT.

About this clonotype itself: One end of the junction varies from germline; a read error may be responsible. The V and J genes are TRBV7-7 and TRBJ1-4; 7 bases align to TRBD1. Germline loops: CDR1 SSHAT, CDR2 FNYEAQ (reference sequence). This CDR3 spans 15 amino acids. The CDR3 region is CASSLGGQPNEKLFF. The CDR3 DNA sequence: TGTGCTAGCAGCTTAGGGGGACAGCCTAATGAAAAACTGTTTTTT.

This clonotype was detected only a few times. The chain has TRBV19 and TRBJ2-5, with TRBD2 identical over 10 bases. The V and J ends lost 6 bases and 5 bases, in that order; junction bases with no gene match: 6. The CDR3 is 14 residues long. Germline assignment: CDR1 LNHDA and CDR2 SQIVND (reference sequence). The CDR3 DNA sequence: TGTGCCAGTAGCACCGGGACTAGCGATGAGACCCAGTACTTC. Translated: CASSTGTSDETQYF.

V usage is TRBV24-1 and J usage is TRBJ2-1; D may be TRBD2 (5 bases). The V and J ends lost 6 bases and 5 bases respectively, with 16 bases between them. In germline, CDR1 is KGHDR, CDR2 SFDVKD. This CDR3 spans 15 amino acids. CDR3 bases: TGTGCCACCAGTCACGCACTAGGCGTAAACAATGAGCAGTTCTTC. The encoded protein is CATSHALGVNNEQFF.

In its sample, this clonotype was seen a few times. This sequence joins TRBV12-3 or TRBV12-4 and TRBJ1-2; D ambiguous. The CDR3 runs to 13 residues. Deletions cut 5 bases from V and 2 bases from J, with 9 bases between. Written as DNA, the CDR3 is TGTGCCAGCAGTATCCCCCAGAACTATGGCTACACCTTC. This encodes CASSIPQNYGYTF.

In this sample, this clonotype turned up once. The J gene is TRBJ1-1, the V gene TRBV10-3; D may be TRBD1 (5 bases). The CDR3 covers 13 residues. V lost 10 bases, J lost 6 bases, and 18 bases lay in between. CDR1 is ENHRY and CDR2 is SYGVKD in the germline V gene. The CDR3 DNA reads TGTGCCACCGGCAGGGAGGGCGGCGCTGAAGCTTTCTTT. Translating gives CATGREGGAEAFF.

The chain employs TRBV12-3 or TRBV12-4 and TRBJ2-1; 11 nucleotides match TRBD2. CDR3 size: 16 residues. The V gene end was trimmed by 1 base and the J gene end by 7 bases; junction bases not matched to a gene: 6. The CDR3 spells CASSLVGLAGRNEQFF. CDR3 DNA: TGTGCCAGCAGTTTAGTCGGACTAGCGGGCAGGAATGAGCAGTTCTTC.

J is TRBJ2-5 and V is TRBV5-1; no clear D. Trimming removed 0 bases from V and 5 bases from J, with 17 bases in between. This CDR3 is 16 amino acids long. Germline V CDR1 and CDR2: SGHRS, YFSETQ. The CDR3 region is CASSLGLEVMGETQYF. Here the CDR3 DNA reads TGCGCCAGCAGCTTGGGGCTAGAAGTCATGGGGGAGACCCAGTACTTC. Full variable domain (missing parts from reference TRBV5-1 and TRBJ2-5): KAGVTQTPRYLIKTRGQQVTLSCSPISGHRSVSWYQQTPGQGLQFLFEYFSETQRNKGNFPGRFSGRQFSNSRSEMNVSTLELGDSALYLCASSLGLEVMGETQYFGPGTRLLVL.

There are a few counts of this clonotype. The chain couples TRBV19 to TRBJ2-1, with 8 bases that match TRBD2. Germline V gives CDR1 LNHDA, CDR2 SQIVND (reference sequence). With V trimmed by 9 bases and J by 6 bases, 7 bases remained unmatched. CDR3 length: 13 amino acids. The DNA for the CDR3 is TGTGCCAGCTCGTTCAGCGGGAGCAATGAGCAGTTCTTC. Its protein product is CASSFSGSNEQFF.

The chain joins TRBV5-1 to TRBJ1-5; tentatively, D is TRBD1 (5 bases). V lost 6 bases and J 0 bases, leaving 19 bases between the germline ends. CDR1 and CDR2 (germline): SGHRS, YFSETQ. This CDR3 has 17 amino acids. This chain's CDR3 is CASICPRERDSNQPQHF. In DNA, the CDR3 is TGCGCCAGCATCTGTCCCAGGGAGAGGGATAGCAATCAGCCCCAGCATTTT. Filled out from reference TRBV5-1 and TRBJ1-5, the complete variable domain reads KAGVTQTPRYLIKTRGQQVTLSCSPISGHRSVSWYQQTPGQGLQFLFEYFSETQRNKGNFPGRFSGRQFSNSRSEMNVSTLELGDSALYLCASICPRERDSNQPQHFGDGTRLSIL.

The chain uses TRBV27 and TRBJ1-6, with TRBD1 matching over 8 bases. Germline V gene lookup returns CDR1 MNHEY and CDR2 SMNVEV (reference sequence). J lost 7 bases, V lost 3 bases, and 5 bases had no gene match. The CDR3 contains 15 residues. The CDR3 DNA sequence: TGTGCCAGCAGTTTGGCAGGGGGCGCGAATTCACCCCTCCACTTT. Translating it yields CASSLAGGANSPLHF.

This clonotype was recorded a few times. The genes are TRBV12-3 or TRBV12-4 and TRBJ1-1; D perhaps matches TRBD1 (6 bases). There are 15 residues in the CDR3. V lost 7 bases and J 0 bases, leaving 15 bases between the germline ends. The CDR3 is CASTFRGQLNTEAFF. CDR3 sequence (DNA): TGTGCCAGCACCTTCCGAGGACAGCTGAACACTGAAGCTTTCTTT.